The 22 T cell receptor beta chains reported below all come from one sample, sequenced in a study of shared clonotypes between healthy human individuals. Only CD45RO-negative cells positively selected for CCR7 counted as naive CD8 cells, so terminally differentiated effector memory CD45RA+ cells were excluded. TCRdb keeps only in-frame clones here, not all; method: immunoSEQ multiplex PCR. The repertoire consists of around 2,000,000 clones, with roughly 95% occurring once and the leading ten covering roughly 1.2%. The specimen was naive CD8+ T cells sorted from blood. The receptors were sampled from a man younger than 35 in good health.

This clone was seen only a few times. The same CDR3 arises from other DNA sequences in this sample as well. This rearrangement joins TRBV11-2 to TRBJ1-5; D not resolved. The CDR3 extends over 13 amino acids. Trimming removed 1 base from V and 2 bases from J, with 3 bases in between. The germline V gene has CDR1 SGHAT and CDR2 FQNNGV. In DNA form, the CDR3 reads TGTGCCAGCAGCTTAGCCGGCAATCAGCCCCAGCATTTT. Translated: CASSLAGNQPQHF.

V usage is TRBV4-2 and J usage is TRBJ1-1; the D is unclear. The V end was cut by 0 bases, the J end by 11 bases, with 16 bases between. Looked up from germline, CDR1 is LGHNA and CDR2 is YNFKEQ. The CDR3 spans 14 residues. The CDR3 sequence is CASSQDRSESVAFF. In DNA form, the CDR3 reads TGTGCCAGCAGCCAAGATAGGAGCGAGTCCGTCGCTTTCTTT.

The chain has TRBV7-9 and TRBJ2-2, with D perhaps matching TRBD2 (7 bases). Trimming took 11 bases from V and 5 from J, leaving 15 bases between them. Germline V gene sequence: CDR1 SEHNR, CDR2 FQNEAQ (reference sequence). The length of the CDR3 is 13 residues. The chain's CDR3 is CARGGGDTGELFF. CDR3 nucleotide sequence: TGTGCCCGCGGGGGCGGGGATACCGGGGAGCTGTTTTTT.

About this clone itself: Other DNA variants within this sample encode the same CDR3. The chain is built from TRBV28 and TRBJ1-5, with 9 bases lining up with TRBD1. The CDR3 contains 14 residues. The junction had 4 bases not matched to a gene; V was cut back by 3 bases and J by 7 bases. Germline values: CDR1 MDHEN, CDR2 SYDVKM. The DNA for the CDR3 is TGTGCCAGCAGTTTCGGACAGGGGAACCAGCCCCAGCATTTT. Amino acids: CASSFGQGNQPQHF.

V is TRBV27 and J is TRBJ1-5; 10 bases map to TRBD1. This CDR3 region has 14 residues. Trimming removed 5 bases from V and 6 bases from J; junction bases left unmatched: 4. Germline CDR1 MNHEY, CDR2 SMNVEV (reference sequence). The CDR3 region has the DNA TGTGCCAGCAGTGCGGACAGGGGGACTCAGCCCCAGCATTTT. Translated, it gives CASSADRGTQPQHF.

This chain connects TRBV4-1 to TRBJ1-2; D is ambiguous. Between the trimmed V and J ends, which lost 0 bases and 5 bases, there was a span of 4 bases. The CDR3 sequence is 12 residues long. Germline V gives CDR1 MGHRA, CDR2 YSYEKL. CDR3 residues: CASSQDLYGYTF. CDR3 nucleotides: TGCGCCAGCAGCCAAGATCTGTATGGCTACACCTTC.

This clone appeared once. This chain connects TRBV5-1 to TRBJ2-7; D ambiguous. CDR1 is SGHRS and CDR2 is YFSETQ in the germline V gene. This CDR3 contains 13 residues. Trimming cost V 8 bases and J 3 bases, with 15 bases left between them. In nucleotides, the CDR3 is TGCGCCAGTTCTTCAGGTCGTGACTACGAGCAGTACTTC. Encoded protein: CASSSGRDYEQYF.

J is TRBJ2-7 and V is TRBV9; 7 bases align to TRBD1. There are 14 residues in the CDR3. Unmatched junction bases numbered 7, after V lost 4 bases and J lost 3 bases. The germline V gene encodes CDR1 SGDLS and CDR2 YYNGEE. The CDR3 DNA reads TGTGCCAGCAGCCCAGAGACAGGGATCTACGAGCAGTACTTC. Amino acid sequence: CASSPETGIYEQYF.

Here the CDR3 DNA reads TGTGCCAGCAGCTTGGGGTTACAGGGGGCCCAAGAGACCCAGTACTTC. Protein sequence: CASSLGLQGAQETQYF. The V call is TRBV5-8, the J call TRBJ2-5, with 9 bases lining up with TRBD1. Per the germline V gene, CDR1 is SGHTS and CDR2 is YDEGEE. This CDR3 region has 16 residues. V shed 0 bases, J shed 1 base, and the junction held 4 bases outside the gene matches. The full variable domain, completed using reference TRBV5-8 and TRBJ2-5, is EAGVTQSPTHLIKTRGQQATLRCSPISGHTSVYWYQQALGLGLQFLLWYDEGEERNRGNFPPRFSGRQFPNYSSELNVNALELEDSALYLCASSLGLQGAQETQYFGPGTRLLVL.

The rearrangement links TRBV30 to TRBJ2-2, with D perhaps TRBD2 (6 bases). The CDR3 extends over 12 amino acids. Trimming removed 8 bases from V and 2 bases from J, with 9 bases in between. The V gene's germline CDR1 is GTSNPN and CDR2 SVGIG (reference sequence). CDR3 residues: CAGTSNTGELFF. The DNA of the CDR3 is TGTGCCGGGACTTCTAACACCGGGGAGCTGTTTTTT.

The chain couples TRBV27 to TRBJ2-2; D is unclear. The germline V gene has CDR1 MNHEY and CDR2 SMNVEV (reference sequence). This CDR3 is built from 13 residues. V was cut by 6 bases and J by 0 bases, with 5 bases left in between. Here the CDR3 DNA reads TGTGCCAGCAGCTATACGAACACCGGGGAGCTGTTTTTT. It codes for CASSYTNTGELFF.

This clone was seen once. Other DNA variants within this sample encode the same CDR3. V usage is TRBV4-1 and J usage is TRBJ2-7; D may be TRBD2 (6 bases). The CDR3 is made up of 14 amino acids. V lost 2 bases and J 4 bases, leaving 12 bases between the germline ends. CDR1 and CDR2 (germline): MGHRA, YSYEKL. This CDR3 is CASSQLTGGYEQYF. As DNA, the CDR3 is TGCGCCAGCAGCCAATTGACCGGGGGATACGAGCAGTACTTC.

This clone was observed a single time. This rearrangement joins TRBV11-2 to TRBJ2-1; a possible D gene is TRBD2 (6 bases). Trimming cost V 2 bases and J 0 bases, with 11 bases left between them. The CDR3 is made up of 16 amino acids. Germline CDR1 SGHAT, CDR2 FQNNGV. The CDR3 nucleotides are TGTGCCAGCAGCTTAAGGGCGGGGAGCTCCTACAATGAGCAGTTCTTC. As protein: CASSLRAGSSYNEQFF.

This chain connects TRBV9 to TRBJ2-3; D might be TRBD1 (5 bases). Trimming took 6 bases from V and 0 from J, leaving 11 bases between them. The CDR3 length is 14 residues. Germline loops: CDR1 SGDLS, CDR2 YYNGEE. CDR3 in amino acids: CASTLGASTDTQYF. CDR3 coding DNA: TGTGCCAGCACCCTAGGGGCTAGCACAGATACGCAGTATTTT.

This chain links TRBV6-1 with TRBJ1-1; D possibly corresponds to TRBD1 (6 bases). Germline assignment: CDR1 MNHNS and CDR2 SASEGT. Trimming pared 7 bases from V and 7 bases from J, leaving 16 bases between. The CDR3 is 13 amino acids. This CDR3 reads CASKLGTSIEAFF. The CDR3, as DNA: TGTGCCAGCAAACTCGGGACAAGTATTGAAGCTTTCTTT.

V and J are TRBV18 and TRBJ2-6; no clear D. The germline CDR1 and CDR2 sequences are KGHSH and LQKENI. This CDR3 has 17 residues. Trimming pared 0 bases from V and 2 bases from J, leaving 11 bases between. In DNA, the CDR3 is TGTGCCAGCTCACCACCCCCGGCCGGGCCTGGGGCCAACGTCCTGACTTTC. Its translation: CASSPPPAGPGANVLTF.

In this sample, this clone turned up once. V and J are TRBV27 and TRBJ2-5; D possibly corresponds to TRBD1 (7 bases). This CDR3 spans 15 amino acids. Germline lookup yields CDR1 MNHEY and CDR2 SMNVEV (reference sequence). Trimming took 5 bases from V and 5 from J, leaving 18 bases between them. The CDR3: CASSIQGGLMETQYF. The CDR3 DNA reads as TGTGCCAGCAGTATCCAGGGGGGCCTGATGGAGACCCAGTACTTC.

A word on this clone: Other DNA variants within this sample encode the same CDR3. The CDR3 protein is CASSYGQGGEAFF. The DNA for the CDR3 is TGTGCCAGCAGTTACGGACAGGGAGGTGAAGCTTTCTTT. The genes are TRBV6-5 and TRBJ1-1; 8 bases map to TRBD1. The CDR3 spans 13 residues. CDR1 MNHEY and CDR2 SVGAGI come from the germline V gene. J lost 7 bases, V lost 2 bases, and 3 bases had no gene match.

The gene calls are TRBV7-2 and TRBJ1-1; tentative D call: TRBD1 (6 bases). V gave up 2 bases and J gave up 6 bases, with 16 bases separating them. CDR1 and CDR2 from the germline V gene are SGHTA and FQGNSA. The CDR3 is 15 amino acids. The CDR3 sequence: CASSLMGAEVSEAFF. The CDR3 region has the DNA TGTGCCAGCAGCTTAATGGGGGCGGAGGTGTCTGAAGCTTTCTTT.

This clone was picked up one time. The CDR3 sequence is CATSRDAAEGSYNEQFF. The CDR3 DNA sequence: TGTGCCACCAGCAGAGATGCGGCGGAAGGTTCCTACAATGAGCAGTTCTTC. The chain couples TRBV15 to TRBJ2-1; D not certain. The CDR3 is 17 residues long. Germline V gene lookup returns CDR1 LNHNV and CDR2 YYDKDF (reference sequence). V was clipped by 0 bases and J by 1 base, with 13 bases between them. Full variable domain (outside the CDR3, taken from reference TRBV15 and TRBJ2-1): DAMVIQNPRYQVTQFGKPVTLSCSQTLNHNVMYWYQQKSSQAPKLLFHYYDKDFNNEADTPDNFQSRRPNTSFCFLDIRSPGLGDTAMYLCATSRDAAEGSYNEQFFGPGTRLTVL.

The V call is TRBV27, the J call TRBJ1-6, with D perhaps matching TRBD1 (6 bases). Germline V lookup: CDR1 MNHEY, CDR2 SMNVEV (reference sequence). V gave up 0 bases and J gave up 2 bases, with 11 bases separating them. CDR3 length: 17 amino acids. The CDR3 sequence is CASSLSSRGTYNSPLHF. The CDR3 DNA reads TGTGCCAGCAGTTTATCGAGTAGGGGGACCTATAATTCACCCCTCCACTTT.

The CDR3, as DNA: TGTGCCAGCAGTTCAGGGAATAATAGGAACACTGAAGCTTTCTTT. Translation: CASSSGNNRNTEAFF. V usage is TRBV6-9 and J usage is TRBJ1-1, with D tentatively TRBD1 (5 bases). The germline V gene encodes CDR1 MNHGY and CDR2 SVAAGI. The V and J ends lost 4 bases and 1 base respectively, with 13 bases between them. CDR3 length: 15 amino acids.